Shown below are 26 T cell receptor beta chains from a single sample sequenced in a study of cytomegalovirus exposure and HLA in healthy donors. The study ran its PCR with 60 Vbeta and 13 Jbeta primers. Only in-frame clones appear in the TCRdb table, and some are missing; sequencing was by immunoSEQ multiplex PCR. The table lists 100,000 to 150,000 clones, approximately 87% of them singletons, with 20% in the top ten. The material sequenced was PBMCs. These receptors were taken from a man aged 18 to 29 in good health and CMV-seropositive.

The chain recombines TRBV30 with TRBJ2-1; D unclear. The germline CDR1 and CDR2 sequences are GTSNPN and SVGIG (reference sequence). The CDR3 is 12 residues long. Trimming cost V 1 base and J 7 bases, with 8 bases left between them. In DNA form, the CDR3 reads TGTGCCTGGAGTGAACAGTGGAATGAGCAGTTCTTC. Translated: CAWSEQWNEQFF.

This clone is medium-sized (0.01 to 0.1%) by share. CDR3 coding DNA: TGTGCCAGCAGTTACTCCCCCGGGAACAATGAGCAGTTCTTC. This translates into CASSYSPGNNEQFF. The V call is TRBV6-5, the J call TRBJ2-1, with D possibly TRBD2 on 5 matching bases. Deletions cut 0 bases from V and 5 bases from J, with 8 bases between. Germline V CDR1 and CDR2: MNHEY, SVGAGI. This CDR3 has 14 residues.

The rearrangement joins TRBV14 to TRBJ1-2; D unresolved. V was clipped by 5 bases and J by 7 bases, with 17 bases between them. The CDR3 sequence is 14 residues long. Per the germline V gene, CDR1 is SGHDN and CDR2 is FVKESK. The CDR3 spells CASSWAGSSGGYTF. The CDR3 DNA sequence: TGTGCCAGCAGCTGGGCGGGTTCATCTGGTGGCTACACCTTC. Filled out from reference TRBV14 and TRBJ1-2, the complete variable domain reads EAGVTQFPSHSVIEKGQTVTLRCDPISGHDNLYWYRRVMGKEIKFLLHFVKESKQDESGMPNNRFLAERTGGTYSTLKVQPAELEDSGVYFCASSWAGSSGGYTFGSGTRLTVV.

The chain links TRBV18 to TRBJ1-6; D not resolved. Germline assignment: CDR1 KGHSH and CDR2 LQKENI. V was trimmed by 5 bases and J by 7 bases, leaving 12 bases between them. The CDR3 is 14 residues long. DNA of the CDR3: TGTGCCAGCTCATATGGAGGAGGGAATTCACCCCTCCACTTT. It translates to CASSYGGGNSPLHF.

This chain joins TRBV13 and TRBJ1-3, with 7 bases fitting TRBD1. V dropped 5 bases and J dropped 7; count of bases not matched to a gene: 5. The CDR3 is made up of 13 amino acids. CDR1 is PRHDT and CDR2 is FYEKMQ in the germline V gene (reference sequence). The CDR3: CASSAGTENTIYF. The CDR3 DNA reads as TGTGCCAGCAGCGCCGGGACAGAGAACACCATATATTTT.

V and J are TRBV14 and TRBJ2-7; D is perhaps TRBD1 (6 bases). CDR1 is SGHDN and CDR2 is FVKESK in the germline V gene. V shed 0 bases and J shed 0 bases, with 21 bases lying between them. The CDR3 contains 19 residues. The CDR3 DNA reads TGTGCCAGCAGCCAAGATCCCCCAGGGGTTTACTCAAGCTCCTACGAGCAGTACTTC. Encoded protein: CASSQDPPGVYSSSYEQYF.

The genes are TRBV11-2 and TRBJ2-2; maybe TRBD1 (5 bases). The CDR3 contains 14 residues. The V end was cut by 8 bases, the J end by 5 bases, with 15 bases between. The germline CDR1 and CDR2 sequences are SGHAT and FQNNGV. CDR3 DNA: TGTGCCAGCCACTTTTGGGGCGAGACCGGGGAGCTGTTTTTT. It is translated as CASHFWGETGELFF.

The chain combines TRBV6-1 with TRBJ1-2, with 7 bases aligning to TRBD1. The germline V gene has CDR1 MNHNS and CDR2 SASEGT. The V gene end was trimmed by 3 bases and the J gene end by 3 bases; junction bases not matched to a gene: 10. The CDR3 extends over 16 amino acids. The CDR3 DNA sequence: TGTGCCAGCAGTGAGGAGACAGGGTTGGAGGACTATGGCTACACCTTC. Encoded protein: CASSEETGLEDYGYTF.

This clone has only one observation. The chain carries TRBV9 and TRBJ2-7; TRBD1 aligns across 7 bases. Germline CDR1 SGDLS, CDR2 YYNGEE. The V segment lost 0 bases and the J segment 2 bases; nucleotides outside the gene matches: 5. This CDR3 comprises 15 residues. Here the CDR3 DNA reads TGTGCCAGCAGCGTAGCCGGGACAGAGACCTACGAGCAGTACTTC. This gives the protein CASSVAGTETYEQYF.

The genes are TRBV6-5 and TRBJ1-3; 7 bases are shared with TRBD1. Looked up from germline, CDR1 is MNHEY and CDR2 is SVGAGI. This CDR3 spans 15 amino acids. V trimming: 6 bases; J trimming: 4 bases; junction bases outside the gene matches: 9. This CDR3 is CASSVGGQRGNTIYF. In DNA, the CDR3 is TGTGCCAGCAGCGTGGGGGGACAGAGAGGAAACACCATATATTTT.

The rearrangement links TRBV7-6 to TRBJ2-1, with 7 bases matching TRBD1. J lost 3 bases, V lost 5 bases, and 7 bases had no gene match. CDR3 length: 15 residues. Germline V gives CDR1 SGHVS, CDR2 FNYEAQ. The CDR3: CASSAPGQYYNEQFF. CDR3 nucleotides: TGTGCCAGCAGCGCACCGGGACAGTACTACAATGAGCAGTTCTTC.

In nucleotides, the CDR3 is TGTGCCAGTAGTATTGGGCGGGGGGGCTGGGAGACCCAGTACTTC. It encodes CASSIGRGGWETQYF. The V gene is TRBV19, the J gene TRBJ2-5; 9 positions match TRBD2. The trim removed 3 bases at V and 5 bases at J, leaving 7 bases unmatched. Germline V CDR1 and CDR2: LNHDA, SQIVND (reference sequence). The CDR3 length is 15 residues.

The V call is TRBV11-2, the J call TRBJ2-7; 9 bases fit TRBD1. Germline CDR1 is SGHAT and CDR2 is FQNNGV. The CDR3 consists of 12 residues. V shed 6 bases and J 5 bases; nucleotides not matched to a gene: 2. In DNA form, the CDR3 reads TGTGCCAGCAGGGGGGACAGGGACGAGCAGTACTTC. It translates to CASRGDRDEQYF.

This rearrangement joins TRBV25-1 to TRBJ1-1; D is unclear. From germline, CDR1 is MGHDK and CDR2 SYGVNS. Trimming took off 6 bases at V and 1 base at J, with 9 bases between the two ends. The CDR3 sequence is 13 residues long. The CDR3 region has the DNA TGTGCCAGCAGGCCCCGCGGGAACACTGAAGCTTTCTTT. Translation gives CASRPRGNTEAFF.

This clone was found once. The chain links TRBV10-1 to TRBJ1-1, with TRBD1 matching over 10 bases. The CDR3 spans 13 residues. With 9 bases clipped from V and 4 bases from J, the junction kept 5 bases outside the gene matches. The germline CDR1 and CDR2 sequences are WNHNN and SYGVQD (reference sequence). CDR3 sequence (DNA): TGCGCCAGTAGCCGGGACAGGGGCACTGAAGCTTTCTTT. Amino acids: CASSRDRGTEAFF.

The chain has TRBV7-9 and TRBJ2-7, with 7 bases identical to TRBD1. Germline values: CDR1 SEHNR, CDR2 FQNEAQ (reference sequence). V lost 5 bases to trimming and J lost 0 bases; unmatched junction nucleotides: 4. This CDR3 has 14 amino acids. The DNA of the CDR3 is TGTGCCAGCAGCCAGGACAGGAGCTCCTACGAGCAGTACTTC. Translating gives CASSQDRSSYEQYF.

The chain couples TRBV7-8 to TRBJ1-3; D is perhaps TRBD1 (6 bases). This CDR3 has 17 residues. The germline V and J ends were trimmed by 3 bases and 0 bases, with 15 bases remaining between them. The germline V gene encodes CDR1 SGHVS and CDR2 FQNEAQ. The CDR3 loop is CASSLSGGRFSGNTIYF. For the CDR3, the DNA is TGTGCCAGCAGCTTGTCCGGGGGGCGATTCTCTGGAAACACCATATATTTT.

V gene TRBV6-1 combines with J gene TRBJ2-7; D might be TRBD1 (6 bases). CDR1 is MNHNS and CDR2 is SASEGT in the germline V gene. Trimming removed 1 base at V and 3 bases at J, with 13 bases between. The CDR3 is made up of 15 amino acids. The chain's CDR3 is CASSEGIQGSYEQYF. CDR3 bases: TGTGCCAGCAGTGAAGGTATACAGGGCAGCTACGAGCAGTACTTC.

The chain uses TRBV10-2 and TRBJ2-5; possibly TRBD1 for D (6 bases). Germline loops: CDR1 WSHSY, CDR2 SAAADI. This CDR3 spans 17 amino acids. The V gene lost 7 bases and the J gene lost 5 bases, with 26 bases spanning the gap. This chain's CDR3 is CASTHLRGTPRGETQYF. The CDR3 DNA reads TGCGCCAGCACCCATCTTAGAGGGACCCCAAGGGGGGAGACCCAGTACTTC.

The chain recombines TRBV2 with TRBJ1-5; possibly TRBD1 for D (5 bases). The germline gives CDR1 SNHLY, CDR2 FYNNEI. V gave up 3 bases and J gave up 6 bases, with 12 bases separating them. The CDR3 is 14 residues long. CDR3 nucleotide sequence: TGTGCCAGCAGTGACCATCAGGGTTTTCAGCCCCAGCATTTT. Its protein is CASSDHQGFQPQHF.

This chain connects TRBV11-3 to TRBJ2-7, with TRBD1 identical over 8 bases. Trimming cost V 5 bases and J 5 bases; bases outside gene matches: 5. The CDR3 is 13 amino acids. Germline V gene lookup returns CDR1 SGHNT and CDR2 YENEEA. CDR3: CASSRTGSDEQYF. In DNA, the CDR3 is TGTGCCAGCAGCCGGACAGGGTCGGACGAGCAGTACTTC.

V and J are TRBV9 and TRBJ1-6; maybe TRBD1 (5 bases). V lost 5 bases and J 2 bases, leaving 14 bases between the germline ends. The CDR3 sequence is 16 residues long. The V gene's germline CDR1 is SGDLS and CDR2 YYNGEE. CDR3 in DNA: TGTGCCAGCAGAGCTCGGGAGGACACCTATAATTCACCCCTCCACTTT. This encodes CASRAREDTYNSPLHF.

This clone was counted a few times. The CDR3 here is CASSKTGRGNTEAFF. DNA for the CDR3: TGTGCCAGCAGTAAGACAGGTCGAGGGAACACTGAAGCTTTCTTT. The chain employs TRBV6-5 and TRBJ1-1; TRBD1 might be the D (6 bases). Trimming took off 5 bases at V and 1 base at J, with 14 bases between the two ends. CDR3 length: 15 amino acids. Germline-derived CDR1 and CDR2 are MNHEY and SVGAGI.

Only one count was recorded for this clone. The CDR3 DNA follows: TGTGCCAGTAGTCTAGCGGGGGCCTACGAGCAGTACTTC. Protein: CASSLAGAYEQYF. This chain connects TRBV19 to TRBJ2-7; 10 bases fit TRBD2. CDR3 length equals 13 residues. The junction had 0 bases not matched to a gene; V was cut back by 5 bases and J by 2 bases. The germline gives CDR1 LNHDA, CDR2 SQIVND (reference sequence).

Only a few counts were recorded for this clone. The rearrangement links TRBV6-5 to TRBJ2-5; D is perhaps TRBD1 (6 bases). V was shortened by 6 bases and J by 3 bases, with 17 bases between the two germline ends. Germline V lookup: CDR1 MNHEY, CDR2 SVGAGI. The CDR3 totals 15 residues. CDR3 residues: CASRGQPQWEETQYF. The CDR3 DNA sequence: TGTGCCAGCAGAGGACAGCCCCAGTGGGAAGAGACCCAGTACTTC.

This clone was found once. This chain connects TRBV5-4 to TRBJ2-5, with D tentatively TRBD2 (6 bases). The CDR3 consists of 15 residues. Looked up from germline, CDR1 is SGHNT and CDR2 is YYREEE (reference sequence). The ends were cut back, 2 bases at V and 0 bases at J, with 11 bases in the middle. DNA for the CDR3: TGTGCCAGCAGCTTTGGGGGGTTTAACCAAGAGACCCAGTACTTC. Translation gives CASSFGGFNQETQYF.